These 10 T cell receptor beta chains were sequenced from one sample in a study of T cells in Graves' hyperthyroidism and ophthalmopathy. TCR beta CDR3 region amplification was performed from RNA transcripts. A first-round RT-PCR of the TCR CDR3 used the HTBI primer set. One entry per CDR3 protein, called by TCRdb with MiXCR from the multiplex PCR reads. Among under 400,000 distinct CDR3 sequences listed, about 13% were seen once. The specimen sequenced was blood. The source of these receptors is a woman aged 18-29 years with Graves' hyperthyroidism.

This clonotype was seen ten or more times. The chain employs TRBV6-1 and TRBJ1-5; the D gene is possibly TRBD1 (5 bases). The V end was cut by 10 bases, the J end by 7 bases, with 20 bases between. This CDR3 spans 14 amino acids. CDR1 and CDR2 (germline): MNHNS, SASEGT. The DNA for the CDR3 is TGTGCCACCCGACAGACCGCGCGGGGACAGCCCCAGCATTTT. This codes for CATRQTARGQPQHF.

There are many counts of this clonotype. This chain joins TRBV10-3 and TRBJ1-2; tentatively, D is TRBD1 (5 bases). Germline V CDR1 and CDR2: ENHRY, SYGVKD. The V and J ends lost 3 bases and 7 bases respectively, with 12 bases between them. CDR3 length: 13 residues. The CDR3 bases are TGTGCCATCAGTGACGGGACGTTCGGTGGCTACACCTTC. As protein: CAISDGTFGGYTF.

The table lists this clonotype with many counts. The chain employs TRBV3-1 and TRBJ2-3, with D possibly TRBD2 on 6 matching bases. The germline gives CDR1 LGHDT, CDR2 YNNKEL (reference sequence). V shed 3 bases and J shed 5 bases, with 12 bases lying between them. The CDR3 length is 14 residues. In DNA, the CDR3 is TGTGCCAGCAGCCATCCTAGCGAGGTAGATACGCAGTATTTT. Encoded protein: CASSHPSEVDTQYF.

This clonotype has ten or more counts. This rearrangement joins TRBV20-1 to TRBJ1-5; the D gene is possibly TRBD1 (6 bases). CDR1 and CDR2 from the germline V gene are DFQATT and SNEGSKA (reference sequence). The length of the CDR3 is 13 residues. The germline V and J ends were trimmed by 6 bases and 4 bases, with 13 bases remaining between them. CDR3 sequence (DNA): TGCAGTGCGGGGGCCGCACTTAATCAGCCCCAGCATTTT. Its protein product is CSAGAALNQPQHF.

This sequence joins TRBV27 and TRBJ2-7; D gene ambiguous. CDR3 length: 15 residues. From germline, CDR1 is MNHEY and CDR2 SMNVEV (reference sequence). Deletions cut 3 bases from V and 1 base from J, with 13 bases between. The CDR3 region is CASSLGRTASYEQYF. The CDR3 region has the DNA TGTGCCAGCAGTTTGGGTCGTACAGCTTCCTACGAGCAGTACTTC.

This clonotype appeared many times. The chain uses TRBV19 and TRBJ2-3; 7 bases agree with TRBD1. The CDR3 has 17 amino acids. The V and J ends lost 0 bases and 2 bases, in that order; junction bases with no gene match: 8. Germline values: CDR1 LNHDA, CDR2 SQIVND (reference sequence). Here the CDR3 reads CASSIDPTGANTDTQYF. CDR3 bases: TGTGCCAGTAGTATAGACCCTACAGGGGCCAACACAGATACGCAGTATTTT.

This chain connects TRBV19 to TRBJ1-1; tentative D call: TRBD1 (6 bases). Germline values: CDR1 LNHDA, CDR2 SQIVND (reference sequence). Trimming pared 4 bases from V and 9 bases from J, leaving 18 bases between. The CDR3 consists of 14 residues. CDR3 sequence: CASSTLTGNGKAFF. In DNA, the CDR3 is TGTGCCAGTAGTACACTAACAGGGAACGGGAAAGCTTTCTTT.

This clonotype was observed many times. The rearrangement links TRBV9 to TRBJ1-1; D is uncertain. CDR1 and CDR2 from the germline V gene are SGDLS and YYNGEE. The CDR3 has 15 amino acids. V dropped 0 bases and J dropped 4 bases, with 13 bases sitting between them. This chain's CDR3 is CASSVGKGPGTEAFF. The CDR3 nucleotides read TGTGCCAGCAGCGTAGGCAAAGGGCCCGGCACTGAAGCTTTCTTT.

This clonotype was picked up many times. J is TRBJ1-5 and V is TRBV6-1, with D uncertain. The CDR3 has 13 residues. Trimming cost V 8 bases and J 2 bases, with 10 bases left between them. Germline V lookup: CDR1 MNHNS, CDR2 SASEGT. The CDR3 loop is CASGPGRNQPQHF. DNA of the CDR3: TGTGCCAGCGGACCGGGTCGCAATCAGCCCCAGCATTTT.

This clonotype showed up many times. The gene calls are TRBV7-2 and TRBJ2-7, with 7 bases that match TRBD2. CDR1 and CDR2 from the germline V gene are SGHTA and FQGNSA. V lost 2 bases, J lost 3 bases, and 7 bases stayed unmatched. The CDR3 runs 15 residues. DNA for the CDR3: TGTGCCAGCAGCTTACTCCGGGACTACTACTACGAGCAGTACTTC. This sequence encodes CASSLLRDYYYEQYF.